This TCR beta chain was captured in a study of T cell repertoires in cytomegalovirus infection. About the research overall: Carrying CMV and the relevant HLA type showed in public TCR beta signatures.

TCRdb re-analysed the reads in MiXCR, keeping a single row per CDR3 protein. The sample contains fewer than 550,000 distinct CDR3 sequences, approximately 15% of which appear only once. The CDR3 spans 18 residues. After removal of 1 base from V and 2 bases from J, the junction contained 5 bases not matched to a gene. Germline V gene sequence: CDR1 LGHDT, CDR2 YNNKEL (reference sequence). This chain uses TRBV3-1 with TRBJ2-3; 14 bases are a match to TRBD2. Material: CD8+ T cells from PBMCs. The origin of this receptor is a human donor in good health (CMV status not recorded). Some clones in this sample may be carry-over from other donors' samples. CDR3 sequence reads: CASSQGTSGGIFTDTQYF. The CDR3 bases are TGTGCCAGCAGCCAAGGGACTAGCGGGGGGATCTTCACAGATACGCAGTATTTT.